Reported below is one T cell receptor (beta chain). Data came from immunoSEQ multiplex PCR; TCRdb stores just in-frame clones and leaves some out. Here the sample spans nearly 80,000 clones, 85% to 95% being singletons. These data originate in a study of technical replicates of blood from four donors. The CDR3 extends over 16 amino acids. CDR1 and CDR2 (germline): SNHLY, FYNNEI. The ends lost 5 bases at V and 0 bases at J; junction bases unmatched: 6. This TCR was sampled from a human donor in good health. J is TRBJ2-3 and V is TRBV2; 9 nucleotides agree with TRBD1. Sequencing was carried out using T cells isolated from PBMCs. CDR3 protein: CASSQGQGPSTDTQYF. In DNA form, the CDR3 reads TGTGCCAGCAGTCAGGGACAGGGTCCAAGCACAGATACGCAGTATTTT.